A selection of T cell receptor beta chains follows, all from one sample in a study of cytomegalovirus exposure and HLA in healthy donors. The repertoire was sequenced with immunoSEQ multiplex PCR; TCRdb's copy has only in-frame clones and lacks some. This table has 95,000 to 100,000 clones, roughly four fifths appearing once. The specimen sequenced was PBMCs. These receptors were taken from a female donor in good health and CMV-seropositive. The CDR3 runs from the conserved cysteine through the conserved F or W. Each record gives: J gene, D gene, clone size, V gene, CDR3 protein, CDR3 DNA. D genes are given only for firm matches. Part of the rows lack a size; the others show once, few, many or a class for expanded clones.

TRBJ2-5,NA,NA,TRBV7-7,CASSPALAEGTQYF,TGTGCTAGCAGCCCCGCGTTGGCCGAGGGGACCCAGTACTTC
TRBJ1-2,TRBD1,NA,TRBV7-9,CASTGTAPYGYTF,TGTGCCAGCACCGGGACAGCACCCTATGGCTACACCTTC
TRBJ1-2,TRBD1,NA,TRBV5-4,CASSSGQGAHYGYTF,TGTGCCAGCAGCTCCGGACAGGGGGCCCACTATGGCTACACCTTC
TRBJ2-7,NA,NA,TRBV15,CATSRTSGDISYEQYF,TGTGCCACCAGCAGGACCTCCGGGGACATAAGCTACGAGCAGTACTTC
TRBJ2-5,TRBD1,NA,TRBV7-9,CASSLDHDRVRETQYF,TGTGCCAGCAGCTTAGACCACGACAGGGTTCGAGAGACCCAGTACTTC
TRBJ1-2,TRBD1,NA,TRBV5-1,CASSNPTGVSRRGYTF,TGCGCCAGCAGCAACCCTACAGGGGTTTCTCGTCGTGGCTACACCTTC
TRBJ1-6,TRBD1,NA,TRBV28,CASSRDSYNSPLHF,TGTGCCAGCAGCCGGGACAGCTATAATTCACCCCTCCACTTT
TRBJ2-1,NA,NA,TRBV7-9,CASSLSRASLRDEQFF,TGTGCCAGCAGCTTATCCAGGGCCTCCTTGCGCGATGAGCAGTTCTTC
TRBJ1-1,NA,NA,TRBV5-6,CASSLASGAVAPTEAFF,TGTGCCAGCAGCTTGGCCTCAGGGGCCGTAGCTCCGACTGAAGCTTTCTTT
TRBJ2-2,TRBD1,NA,TRBV19,CASKTGTGDTGELFF,TGTGCCAGCAAAACCGGGACAGGGGACACCGGGGAGCTGTTTTTT
TRBJ1-1,NA,NA,TRBV4-1,CASRPRGGAGHENTEAFF,TGCGCCAGCAGACCTAGGGGGGGGGCTGGGCACGAGAACACTGAAGCTTTCTTT
TRBJ1-5,TRBD1,NA,TRBV6-6,CASRQNRQGAYQPQHF,TGTGCCAGCAGACAAAACAGACAGGGGGCTTATCAGCCCCAGCATTTT
TRBJ1-1,TRBD1,NA,TRBV19,CASRTGQEYTEAFF,TGTGCCAGTAGAACGGGACAGGAATACACTGAAGCTTTCTTT
TRBJ2-3,TRBD1,NA,TRBV5-1,CASSRDRGADTQYF,TGCGCCAGCAGCCGGGACAGGGGGGCAGATACGCAGTATTTT
TRBJ2-2,TRBD1,few,TRBV19,CASRSGTGETGELFF,TGTGCCAGTAGGTCCGGGACAGGGGAAACCGGGGAGCTGTTTTTT
TRBJ1-2,TRBD1,NA,TRBV6-5,CASRHRGLNYGYTF,TGTGCCAGCAGACACAGGGGATTGAACTATGGCTACACCTTC
TRBJ2-7,TRBD2,NA,TRBV5-1,CASGLAGGSYEQYF,TGCGCCAGCGGTCTAGCGGGGGGGAGCTACGAGCAGTACTTC
TRBJ1-5,NA,NA,TRBV7-9,CASSLGDNNQPQHF,TGTGCCAGCAGCCTCGGGGACAACAATCAGCCCCAGCATTTT
TRBJ1-5,TRBD1,NA,TRBV6-6,CASSYRQGQVQHF,TGTGCCAGCAGTTATAGACAGGGCCAGGTCCAGCATTTT
TRBJ2-7,TRBD2,NA,TRBV19,CASSIGGRIEQYF,TGTGCCAGTAGTATTGGCGGGAGGATCGAGCAGTACTTC